The 32 T cell receptor beta chains in this list originate from one sample, sequenced in a study of T cell repertoires in cytomegalovirus infection. These receptors have no known antigen. From the reads, TCRdb called clonotypes with MiXCR, one entry per CDR3 protein. This sample has tens of thousands of distinct CDR3 sequences, with about 27% found just once. Sequences were derived from CD8+ T cells from cultured PBMCs, sampled from culture after CMV antigen stimulation. Receptors originate from a human donor in good health (CMV status not recorded). Some clones in this sample may be carry-over from other donors' samples.

This chain connects TRBV19 to TRBJ2-7; TRBD1 aligns across 7 bases. Germline V gene lookup returns CDR1 LNHDA and CDR2 SQIVND (reference sequence). The CDR3 covers 14 residues. The trim removed 7 bases at V and 2 bases at J, leaving 8 bases unmatched. CDR3 residues: CASMSRTGTYEQYF. CDR3 bases: TGTGCCAGTATGTCTCGGACAGGAACCTACGAGCAGTACTTC.

This sequence joins TRBV27 and TRBJ1-2, with D unresolved. Germline loops: CDR1 MNHEY, CDR2 SMNVEV (reference sequence). With 8 bases removed from V and 3 bases from J, the gap between germline ends came to 16 bases. The CDR3 consists of 14 residues. The DNA of the CDR3 is TGTGCCAGCGGCCCGGGAGTTTCTTACTATGGCTACACCTTC. Translated, it gives CASGPGVSYYGYTF.

This clonotype was counted ten times or more. The V call is TRBV7-2, the J call TRBJ2-7; 8 bases align to TRBD1. V trimming: 5 bases; J trimming: 2 bases; junction bases outside the gene matches: 17. Germline V CDR1 and CDR2: SGHTA, FQGNSA. The CDR3 is made up of 18 amino acids. The CDR3 DNA sequence: TGTGCCAGCAGCACGCGCAACATTACCGGGACAGGAGCCTACGAGCAGTACTTC. It is translated as CASSTRNITGTGAYEQYF.

The rearrangement links TRBV9 to TRBJ2-7; 10 nucleotides align to TRBD1. With 3 bases clipped from V and 7 bases from J, the junction kept 7 bases outside the gene matches. The CDR3 totals 14 residues. Germline V lookup: CDR1 SGDLS, CDR2 YYNGEE. The CDR3 region is CASSEGQGMREQYF. CDR3 bases: TGTGCCAGCAGCGAGGGACAGGGGATGAGGGAGCAGTACTTC.

This clonotype was picked up many times. The chain recombines TRBV12-3 or TRBV12-4 with TRBJ2-7; D remains unclear. Trimming cost V 4 bases and J 3 bases, with 10 bases left between them. CDR3 length: 13 amino acids. In DNA, the CDR3 is TGTGCCAGCAGTTCAAGGGCCAGCTACGAGCAGTACTTC. Protein: CASSSRASYEQYF.

This clonotype occurred many times. The rearrangement uses TRBV2 and TRBJ2-1, with D perhaps matching TRBD1 (5 bases). Germline assignment: CDR1 SNHLY and CDR2 FYNNEI. The CDR3 consists of 15 residues. Between the trimmed V and J ends, which lost 5 bases and 0 bases, there was a span of 11 bases. CDR3 loop: CASSRQLSSYNEQFF. Here the CDR3 DNA reads TGTGCCAGCAGTCGACAGCTTAGCTCCTACAATGAGCAGTTCTTC.

This clonotype was recorded at least ten times. The rearrangement links TRBV7-2 to TRBJ2-3, with D possibly TRBD2 on 5 matching bases. The CDR3 totals 14 residues. Germline V gene data show CDR1 as SGHTA and CDR2 as FQGNSA. V shed 5 bases and J shed 2 bases, with 11 bases lying between them. In DNA form, the CDR3 reads TGTGCCAGCAGCGAGGGAAGATACACAGATACGCAGTATTTT. Translating gives CASSEGRYTDTQYF. Combining the CDR3 with reference TRBV7-2 and TRBJ2-3 gives the whole variable domain GAGVSQSPSNKVTEKGKDVELRCDPISGHTALYWYRQSLGQGLEFLIYFQGNSAPDKSGLPSDRFSAERTGGSVSTLTIQRTQQEDSAVYLCASSEGRYTDTQYFGPGTRLTVL.

The chain has TRBV6-2 or TRBV6-3 and TRBJ2-2; D is unresolved. Trimming took 2 bases from V and 4 from J, leaving 8 bases between them. This CDR3 is 14 amino acids long. Per the germline V gene, CDR1 is MNHEY and CDR2 is SVGEGT. CDR3 nucleotide sequence: TGTGCCAGCAGTTACCTCCGAAGCACCGGGGAGCTGTTTTTT. Protein product: CASSYLRSTGELFF.

This clonotype was seen at least ten times. J is TRBJ2-1 and V is TRBV7-8; possibly TRBD2 for D (6 bases). Trimming stripped 5 bases from V and 8 bases from J, with 19 bases between. This CDR3 comprises 15 residues. CDR1 is SGHVS and CDR2 is FQNEAQ in the germline V gene. CDR3 region: CASSRSEGVLYEQFF. The CDR3 DNA sequence: TGTGCCAGCAGCCGATCGGAGGGAGTTCTCTATGAGCAGTTCTTC.

The sample holds many counts of this clonotype. This chain joins TRBV7-2 and TRBJ2-1; TRBD2 matches 11 bases. The CDR3 totals 15 residues. Germline CDR1 SGHTA, CDR2 FQGNSA. The V segment lost 5 bases and the J segment 10 bases; nucleotides outside the gene matches: 10. Written as DNA, the CDR3 is TGTGCCAGCAGCCCCGGGGTAGCGGGAGGGCACGAGCAGTTCTTC. Translating it yields CASSPGVAGGHEQFF.

This clonotype was seen ten or more times. The chain recombines TRBV19 with TRBJ1-1; no reliable D call. Germline assignment: CDR1 LNHDA and CDR2 SQIVND (reference sequence). CDR3 length: 15 residues. Trimming removed 3 bases from V and 4 bases from J, with 15 bases in between. This CDR3 reads CASSIPGRVGTEAFF. The CDR3 region has the DNA TGTGCCAGTAGTATCCCGGGTCGAGTGGGCACTGAAGCTTTCTTT.

The chain employs TRBV7-9 and TRBJ2-5, with 9 bases lining up with TRBD2. Germline-derived CDR1 and CDR2 are SEHNR and FQNEAQ (reference sequence). V was clipped by 3 bases and J by 3 bases; unmatched bases: 11. The CDR3 sequence is 17 residues long. The CDR3 nucleotides are TGTGCCAGCAGCTTCCCAAAAGCGGGGGGTTTAGAAGAGACCCAGTACTTC. It translates to CASSFPKAGGLEETQYF.

This clonotype has only a few counts. The rearrangement joins TRBV28 to TRBJ1-1; D may be TRBD1 (5 bases). Germline values: CDR1 MDHEN, CDR2 SYDVKM. V was pared by 1 base and J by 7 bases, with 16 bases between. CDR3 length: 15 residues. The CDR3 protein is CASSLLGQGWGEAFF. For the CDR3, the DNA is TGTGCCAGCAGTTTATTAGGTCAGGGTTGGGGTGAAGCTTTCTTT. The full variable domain, completed using reference TRBV28 and TRBJ1-1, is DVKVTQSSRYLVKRTGEKVFLECVQDMDHENMFWYRQDPGLGLRLIYFSYDVKMKEKGDIPEGYSVSREKKERFSLILESASTNQTSMYLCASSLLGQGWGEAFFGQGTRLTVV.

The V and J genes are TRBV12-3 or TRBV12-4 and TRBJ1-1; no firm D call. The CDR3 consists of 11 residues. Deletions cut 2 bases from V and 9 bases from J, with 7 bases between. The DNA for the CDR3 is TGTGCCAGCAGTTTACTCGGGAAAGCTTTCTTT. Translating it yields CASSLLGKAFF.

This sequence joins TRBV7-9 and TRBJ2-1; 8 bases are shared with TRBD2. CDR1 and CDR2 (germline): SEHNR, FQNEAQ (reference sequence). With 5 bases clipped from V and 1 base from J, the junction kept 1 base outside the gene matches. The CDR3 length is 14 residues. This CDR3 is CASSTSGSYNEQFF. The CDR3 coding sequence is TGTGCCAGCAGCACTAGCGGATCCTACAATGAGCAGTTCTTC.

The chain recombines TRBV2 with TRBJ2-5; D is tentatively TRBD1 or TRBD2 (6 bases each). Germline assignment: CDR1 SNHLY and CDR2 FYNNEI. V was cut by 4 bases and J by 4 bases, with 16 bases left in between. The CDR3 sequence is 15 residues long. For the CDR3, the DNA is TGTGCCAGCAGTGTTAGGGGGGATCTGGGAGAGACCCAGTACTTC. Its protein is CASSVRGDLGETQYF. Full variable domain (remainder filled in from reference TRBV2 and TRBJ2-5): EPEVTQTPSHQVTQMGQEVILRCVPISNHLYFYWYRQILGQKVEFLVSFYNNEISEKSEIFDDQFSVERPDGSNFTLKIRSTKLEDSAMYFCASSVRGDLGETQYFGPGTRLLVL.

The chain couples TRBV7-9 to TRBJ2-3, with 8 nucleotides matching TRBD1. V shed 5 bases and J 3 bases; nucleotides not matched to a gene: 7. The germline gives CDR1 SEHNR, CDR2 FQNEAQ (reference sequence). This CDR3 comprises 15 residues. The CDR3 loop is CASSQTGAGTDTQYF. The DNA for the CDR3 is TGTGCCAGCAGCCAGACAGGGGCGGGTACAGATACGCAGTATTTT.

V is TRBV4-2 and J is TRBJ2-7; TRBD2 agrees at 10 bases. The CDR3 loop spans 16 amino acids. Germline CDR1 reads LGHNA; CDR2 reads YNFKEQ. Trimming removed 3 bases from V and 2 bases from J; junction bases left unmatched: 7. The CDR3 nucleotides are TGTGCCAGCAGCCAGGTAGCGGGGGGCCCGCCCTACGAGCAGTACTTC. Translating it yields CASSQVAGGPPYEQYF.

The rearrangement joins TRBV9 to TRBJ2-5, with 7 bases lining up with TRBD1. V lost 0 bases, J lost 3 bases, and 5 bases stayed unmatched. Germline V gene lookup returns CDR1 SGDLS and CDR2 YYNGEE. The CDR3 runs 15 residues. The CDR3 nucleotides are TGTGCCAGCAGCGTAGGGCCCGACAGGGAAGAGACCCAGTACTTC. This encodes CASSVGPDREETQYF.

This clonotype was observed at least ten times. V and J are TRBV6-1 and TRBJ2-1, with TRBD2 matching over 11 bases. After removal of 3 bases from V and 6 bases from J, the junction contained 7 bases not matched to a gene. CDR3 size: 16 residues. CDR1 is MNHNS, CDR2 SASEGT, per germline. The CDR3: CASSDLAGGSSNEQFF. The CDR3 DNA follows: TGTGCCAGCAGTGATCTAGCGGGGGGCTCGTCCAATGAGCAGTTCTTC.

This clonotype showed up just a few times. V and J are TRBV7-9 and TRBJ1-2; 7 bases map to TRBD1. CDR1 is SEHNR, CDR2 FQNEAQ, per germline (reference sequence). The junction had 6 bases not matched to a gene; V was cut back by 5 bases and J by 0 bases. The CDR3 has 15 residues. The CDR3 coding sequence is TGTGCCAGCAGCATTTCCGGGACAGCTAACTATGGCTACACCTTC. Its protein is CASSISGTANYGYTF.

This clonotype was picked up a small number of times. The rearrangement links TRBV19 to TRBJ1-5; possible D gene TRBD1, 5 bases. V lost 5 bases and J lost 4, with 12 bases in between. The CDR3 has 14 amino acids. Germline V gene sequence: CDR1 LNHDA, CDR2 SQIVND (reference sequence). The CDR3 loop reads CASSQDMINQPQHF. CDR3 coding DNA: TGTGCCAGTAGTCAGGACATGATAAATCAGCCCCAGCATTTT.

This rearrangement joins TRBV27 to TRBJ2-1; 9 nucleotides align to TRBD1. The CDR3 contains 15 residues. The V and J ends lost 7 bases and 3 bases, in that order; junction bases with no gene match: 7. From germline, CDR1 is MNHEY and CDR2 SMNVEV (reference sequence). CDR3 coding DNA: TGTGCCAGCACCTCAACAGGGGGCCTCTACAATGAGCAGTTCTTC. Protein sequence: CASTSTGGLYNEQFF.

This clonotype was detected a few times. The J gene is TRBJ1-5, the V gene TRBV27, with D possibly TRBD1 on 5 matching bases. The germline CDR1 and CDR2 sequences are MNHEY and SMNVEV (reference sequence). V lost 1 base and J 0 bases, leaving 13 bases between the germline ends. The CDR3 runs 17 residues. The CDR3 DNA sequence: TGTGCCAGCAGTTTATGGGGAGGGGCTGATAGCAATCAGCCCCAGCATTTT. It codes for CASSLWGGADSNQPQHF.

The chain joins TRBV10-3 to TRBJ2-1; the D gene is possibly TRBD2 (5 bases). V dropped 8 bases and J dropped 7 bases, with 15 bases sitting between them. Germline V lookup: CDR1 ENHRY, CDR2 SYGVKD. The CDR3 has 13 amino acids. The CDR3 nucleotides read TGTGCCATCTCTCCCGAGGGCGGGAATGAGCAGTTCTTC. This codes for CAISPEGGNEQFF.

The sample holds many counts of this clonotype. V and J are TRBV7-9 and TRBJ2-7; 8 bases are shared with TRBD1. There are 14 residues in the CDR3. Germline values: CDR1 SEHNR, CDR2 FQNEAQ (reference sequence). The V segment lost 1 base and the J segment 5 bases; nucleotides outside the gene matches: 4. The CDR3 sequence: CASSLVAGGNEQYF. CDR3 nucleotide sequence: TGTGCCAGCAGCTTAGTGGCAGGGGGCAACGAGCAGTACTTC.

The table lists this clonotype with a few counts. This sequence joins TRBV6-6 and TRBJ2-3; 8 bases are shared with TRBD1. CDR1 is MNHNY and CDR2 is SVGAGI in the germline V gene (reference sequence). Germline trimming cut 0 bases from V and 2 bases from J; bases unmatched to any gene: 1. The CDR3 extends over 15 amino acids. CDR3 bases: TGTGCCAGCAGTTACTCGGACAGGGACACAGATACGCAGTATTTT. Protein sequence: CASSYSDRDTDTQYF.

There are a few counts of this clonotype. V gene TRBV11-3 combines with J gene TRBJ1-1; no definite D call. The CDR3 runs to 14 residues. CDR1 and CDR2 from the germline V gene are SGHNT and YENEEA. The V end was cut by 5 bases, the J end by 2 bases, with 12 bases between. The CDR3 DNA follows: TGTGCCAGCAGCGACCGGGCTATAAACACTGAAGCTTTCTTT. This gives the protein CASSDRAINTEAFF.

The chain combines TRBV6-1 with TRBJ2-1; 8 bases are a match to TRBD1. The CDR3 length is 15 residues. Germline CDR1 MNHNS, CDR2 SASEGT. The trim removed 4 bases at V and 9 bases at J, leaving 11 bases unmatched. The CDR3 loop reads CASSGRDRTLGEQFF. The CDR3 DNA follows: TGTGCCAGCAGTGGAAGGGACAGGACTTTGGGTGAGCAGTTCTTC.

This rearrangement joins TRBV7-6 to TRBJ2-5, with 9 bases lining up with TRBD2. The germline gives CDR1 SGHVS, CDR2 FNYEAQ. Trimming at V came to 3 bases and at J to 4 bases, leaving 6 bases not matched to a gene. This CDR3 has 15 amino acids. CDR3 in amino acids: CASSLRALAGETQYF. CDR3 in DNA: TGTGCCAGCAGCTTGCGGGCACTAGCGGGAGAGACCCAGTACTTC.

The V and J genes are TRBV9 and TRBJ2-7, with D maybe TRBD1 (5 bases). Germline V gene data show CDR1 as SGDLS and CDR2 as YYNGEE. The CDR3 runs to 13 residues. V lost 4 bases and J 1 base, leaving 9 bases between the germline ends. The chain's CDR3 is CASSPRQSYEQYF. The CDR3 region has the DNA TGTGCCAGCAGCCCGAGACAGTCCTACGAGCAGTACTTC.

This clonotype was seen many times. The chain joins TRBV7-9 to TRBJ2-6, with 12 bases aligning to TRBD2. The CDR3 is 18 residues long. The J segment lost 1 base and the V segment lost 5 bases, leaving 6 bases of the junction unmatched. Germline-derived CDR1 and CDR2 are SEHNR and FQNEAQ (reference sequence). CDR3 amino acids: CASSGGLAGISGANVLTF. The DNA for the CDR3 is TGTGCCAGCAGCGGCGGACTAGCGGGAATTTCTGGGGCCAACGTCCTGACTTTC.